Following are 25 T cell receptor beta chains from one sample sequenced in a study of cytomegalovirus exposure and HLA in healthy donors. The primer mix had 60 Vbeta and 13 Jbeta primers. The repertoire was sequenced with immunoSEQ multiplex PCR; TCRdb's copy has only in-frame clones and lacks some. The top ten hold over 1.5% of the sample, which has about 190,000 clones, about 86% seen once. Sequencing was performed on PBMCs. The receptors shown here come from a man in his forties in good health and CMV-seropositive.

This clone has just a few counts. The chain couples TRBV5-6 to TRBJ1-3; possibly TRBD1 for D (5 bases). Germline assignment: CDR1 SGHDT and CDR2 YYEEEE. The V and J ends lost 3 bases and 0 bases respectively, with 16 bases between them. The CDR3 runs to 17 residues. The CDR3 sequence is CASSYRGPTFSGNTIYF. DNA of the CDR3: TGTGCCAGCAGCTATAGGGGTCCGACCTTCTCTGGAAACACCATATATTTT. Full variable domain (remainder filled in from reference TRBV5-6 and TRBJ1-3): DAGVTQSPTHLIKTRGQQVTLRCSPKSGHDTVSWYQQALGQGPQFIFQYYEEEERQRGNFPDRFSGHQFPNYSSELNVNALLLGDSALYLCASSYRGPTFSGNTIYFGEGSWLTVV.

CDR3 in DNA: TGTGCCAGCAGCCCCGTCCCAGGGAATGAGCAGTTCTTC. It translates to CASSPVPGNEQFF. The V call is TRBV7-6, the J call TRBJ2-1; tentatively, D is TRBD1 (5 bases). This CDR3 is 13 amino acids long. V dropped 5 bases and J dropped 7 bases, with 12 bases sitting between them. CDR1 is SGHVS and CDR2 is FNYEAQ in the germline V gene.

The rearrangement joins TRBV10-2 to TRBJ2-1; 9 nucleotides align to TRBD2. V was pared by 8 bases and J by 7 bases, with 21 bases of the junction left unmatched. Germline CDR1 WSHSY, CDR2 SAAADI. This CDR3 has 18 amino acids. The CDR3 region is CASDDLAGVRDHLNEQFF. DNA for the CDR3: TGCGCCAGCGATGATTTAGCGGGAGTCCGGGACCATTTGAATGAGCAGTTCTTC.

V and J are TRBV28 and TRBJ1-2; 7 bases are a match to TRBD1. CDR1 is MDHEN, CDR2 SYDVKM, per germline. This CDR3 has 15 residues. V lost 6 bases and J lost 5; bases outside the gene matches: 12. In DNA form, the CDR3 reads TGTGCCAGCAGCCTTCCGGGACAGAGTGTTTATGGCTACACCTTC. Protein product: CASSLPGQSVYGYTF.

The CDR3 nucleotides are TGTGCCAGCAGCGTAGCGTCTCAGGGCTCCGTTAATGAAAAACTGTTTTTT. Protein sequence: CASSVASQGSVNEKLFF. The J gene is TRBJ1-4, the V gene TRBV9; possibly TRBD1 for D (5 bases). The CDR3 has 17 residues. Trimming removed 0 bases at V and 4 bases at J, with 16 bases between. CDR1 is SGDLS and CDR2 is YYNGEE in the germline V gene.

This clone has a single count. The gene calls are TRBV6-5 and TRBJ2-7; 7 nucleotides align to TRBD2. Trimming took 0 bases from V and 2 from J; bases not matched to a gene: 7. Germline assignment: CDR1 MNHEY and CDR2 SVGAGI. CDR3 length: 16 residues. This chain's CDR3 is CASSYSAVAGTYEQYF. CDR3 nucleotides: TGTGCCAGCAGTTACTCGGCGGTAGCGGGCACCTACGAGCAGTACTTC.

This chain joins TRBV5-1 and TRBJ1-5; 7 positions agree with TRBD1. CDR3 size: 15 residues. V shed 4 bases and J 3 bases; nucleotides not matched to a gene: 7. Per germline, CDR1 SGHRS and CDR2 YFSETQ. The DNA for the CDR3 is TGCGCCAGCAGCGACGGGACAGATCTCAATCAGCCCCAGCATTTT. It encodes CASSDGTDLNQPQHF.

A remark on this clone: At one boundary the junction diverges from the germline segment, which might be a read error. Here the CDR3 DNA reads TGTTCCAGCTCCCTTGACAGCGGGGGATACAATGAGCAGTTCTTC. Translated: CSSSLDSGGYNEQFF. V and J are TRBV7-9 and TRBJ2-1, with 8 positions matching TRBD2. Per the germline V gene, CDR1 is SEHNR and CDR2 is FQNEAQ (reference sequence). This CDR3 has 15 residues.

J is TRBJ2-3 and V is TRBV4-2; D is possibly TRBD2 (5 bases). Trimming took off 2 bases at V and 1 base at J, with 10 bases between the two ends. CDR1 and CDR2 (germline): LGHNA, YNFKEQ. This CDR3 contains 15 residues. The CDR3 loop reads CASSQSGVGTDTQYF. For the CDR3, the DNA is TGTGCCAGCAGCCAATCCGGGGTGGGCACAGATACGCAGTATTTT.

The chain couples TRBV2 to TRBJ1-4; 7 bases line up with TRBD1. V shed 11 bases, J shed 8 bases, and the junction held 11 bases outside the gene matches. This CDR3 region has 13 residues. Germline V gene data show CDR1 as SNHLY and CDR2 as FYNNEI. The DNA of the CDR3 is TGTGCCTGGACGGCAGGGGGGTCAGAAAAACTGTTTTTT. It is translated as CAWTAGGSEKLFF.

The CDR3 loop reads CASSSSLGTYNEQFF. CDR3 nucleotide sequence: TGTGCCAGCAGCTCCTCCCTCGGGACCTACAATGAGCAGTTCTTC. The V gene is TRBV7-9, the J gene TRBJ2-1, with TRBD2 as a possible D gene (5 bases). The germline gives CDR1 SEHNR, CDR2 FQNEAQ (reference sequence). This CDR3 region has 15 residues. The V and J ends lost 4 bases and 2 bases respectively, with 12 bases between them.

V and J are TRBV7-9 and TRBJ2-5; D not resolved. The tail of the sequence fits TRBJ2-7 better, so the J call may be wrong. This CDR3 has 17 amino acids. The germline CDR1 and CDR2 sequences are SEHNR and FQNEAQ (reference sequence). The CDR3 sequence: CASSLDFYESLSYEQYF. CDR3 DNA: TGTGCCAGCAGCTTAGACTTTTACGAATCCCTCTCCTACGAGCAGTACTTC.

This rearrangement joins TRBV30 to TRBJ2-7; 7 bases match TRBD2. CDR3 length equals 14 residues. CDR1 and CDR2 from the germline V gene are GTSNPN and SVGIG (reference sequence). V gave up 0 bases and J gave up 6 bases; unmatched junction bases: 8. The CDR3 reads CAWSVRAGVSEQYF. CDR3 coding DNA: TGTGCCTGGAGTGTACGCGCGGGAGTTTCCGAGCAGTACTTC.

The rearrangement links TRBV5-5 to TRBJ1-2; D is uncertain. CDR1 and CDR2 from the germline V gene are SGHKS and YYEKEE (reference sequence). V lost 4 bases and J lost 0, with 13 bases in between. CDR3 length: 15 amino acids. The CDR3: CASSAGRTSNYGYTF. DNA of the CDR3: TGTGCCAGCAGCGCCGGACGGACTTCTAACTATGGCTACACCTTC.

The chain carries TRBV6-1 and TRBJ1-2; tentative D call: TRBD1 (6 bases). The CDR3 sequence is 13 residues long. Trimming shortened V by 1 base and J by 8 bases, and 11 bases separated the two germline ends. The germline V gene has CDR1 MNHNS and CDR2 SASEGT. CDR3 loop: CASSEGAGEGYTF. The CDR3 nucleotides read TGTGCCAGCAGTGAAGGGGCAGGGGAGGGCTACACCTTC.

The table lists this clone with a count of one. J is TRBJ2-1 and V is TRBV4-3; 9 bases align to TRBD2. The J segment lost 8 bases and the V segment lost 0 bases, leaving 11 bases of the junction unmatched. CDR3 length equals 17 residues. Germline V gene lookup returns CDR1 LGHNA and CDR2 YSLEER. CDR3 coding DNA: TGCGCCAGCAGCCAAGACGTTAGCGGGAGTTTGGGGGATGAGCAGTTCTTC. Its protein is CASSQDVSGSLGDEQFF.

J is TRBJ2-5 and V is TRBV2, with D unresolved. The CDR3 has 12 amino acids. Germline assignment: CDR1 SNHLY and CDR2 FYNNEI. The V and J ends lost 7 bases and 0 bases respectively, with 6 bases between them. The CDR3 coding sequence is TGTGCCAGCACCAATGACCAAGAGACCCAGTACTTC. This sequence encodes CASTNDQETQYF.

The table lists this clone with a count of one. V gene TRBV4-1 combines with J gene TRBJ1-4; 10 bases align to TRBD1. There are 15 residues in the CDR3. Germline values: CDR1 MGHRA, CDR2 YSYEKL. Germline trimming cut 4 bases from V and 8 bases from J; bases unmatched to any gene: 7. CDR3 nucleotide sequence: TGCGCCAGCAGCCTGAGCGGGACAGGGGTGGAAAAACTGTTTTTT. Residues: CASSLSGTGVEKLFF.

The chain carries TRBV15 and TRBJ1-1, with TRBD1 identical over 10 bases. The ends lost 5 bases at V and 10 bases at J; junction bases unmatched: 10. The CDR3 runs to 14 residues. Germline values: CDR1 LNHNV, CDR2 YYDKDF (reference sequence). The CDR3 loop reads CATSLQDRGTRAFF. CDR3 DNA sequence: TGTGCCACCAGCCTCCAGGACAGGGGGACGAGAGCTTTCTTT. The whole variable domain, remainder taken from reference TRBV15 and TRBJ1-1, is DAMVIQNPRYQVTQFGKPVTLSCSQTLNHNVMYWYQQKSSQAPKLLFHYYDKDFNNEADTPDNFQSRRPNTSFCFLDIRSPGLGDTAMYLCATSLQDRGTRAFFGQGTRLTVV.

V is TRBV5-1 and J is TRBJ2-7, with 14 bases matching TRBD2. The CDR3 loop spans 16 amino acids. V lost 4 bases, J lost 3 bases, and 6 bases stayed unmatched. Per the germline V gene, CDR1 is SGHRS and CDR2 is YFSETQ. CDR3 in amino acids: CASSAWTSGRHYEQYF. The CDR3 DNA follows: TGCGCCAGCAGCGCCTGGACTAGCGGGAGGCACTACGAGCAGTACTTC.

The chain recombines TRBV27 with TRBJ1-1; D ambiguous. The CDR3 covers 11 residues. The germline CDR1 and CDR2 sequences are MNHEY and SMNVEV (reference sequence). V lost 5 bases to trimming and J lost 5 bases, with 6 bases between them. CDR3 loop: CASSPRTEAFF. The CDR3 DNA is TGTGCCAGCAGTCCCCGGACTGAAGCTTTCTTT.

The chain combines TRBV6-5 with TRBJ2-3; D is unclear. CDR1 is MNHEY, CDR2 SVGAGI, per germline. The CDR3 totals 15 residues. Trimming cost V 6 bases and J 0 bases, with 13 bases left between them. CDR3 protein: CASSISRLSTDTQYF. The DNA of the CDR3 is TGTGCCAGCAGCATTAGCCGTCTGAGCACAGATACGCAGTATTTT.

The rearrangement uses TRBV5-1 and TRBJ2-2, with D unresolved. CDR3 length equals 15 residues. CDR1 and CDR2 from the germline V gene are SGHRS and YFSETQ. The germline V and J ends were trimmed by 2 bases and 0 bases, with 8 bases remaining between them. The CDR3 DNA is TGCGCCAGCAGCTTAAGCCTGGCGAACACCGGGGAGCTGTTTTTT. As protein: CASSLSLANTGELFF.

The CDR3 spells CASSNRDRIQETQYF. CDR3 DNA sequence: TGTGCCAGCAGCAACCGGGACAGGATTCAAGAGACCCAGTACTTC. The chain carries TRBV13 and TRBJ2-5; TRBD1 matches 8 bases. The junction had 7 bases not matched to a gene; V was cut back by 5 bases and J by 2 bases. Germline-derived CDR1 and CDR2 are PRHDT and FYEKMQ (reference sequence). The CDR3 runs 15 residues.

The rearrangement uses TRBV10-1 and TRBJ2-3; a possible D gene is TRBD2 (5 bases). Germline values: CDR1 WNHNN, CDR2 SYGVQD (reference sequence). Trimming left V 6 bases short and J 2 bases short, with 15 bases between. The CDR3 is 15 amino acids. CDR3 residues: CASRGDYNYTDTQYF. In DNA form, the CDR3 reads TGCGCCAGCAGGGGAGACTACAACTACACAGATACGCAGTATTTT.